These 28 T cell receptor beta chains came from one sample sequenced in a study of blood T cells in healthy people across ages. Next came a second PCR, run for 7 to 11 cycles, which used a sample-barcoded 5' primer along with a J-beta primer mix. Each CDR3 protein is one row after TCRdb ran MiXCR on the 5' RACE reads. The sample contains around 940,000 distinct CDR3 sequences, roughly 50% of which appear only once. Sample: blood. These receptors originate from a woman aged 55-69 years in good health.

The chain couples TRBV10-1 to TRBJ1-1; D ambiguous. The CDR3 loop spans 13 amino acids. CDR1 WNHNN and CDR2 SYGVQD come from the germline V gene (reference sequence). Trimming took 3 bases from V and 3 from J, leaving 8 bases between them. The CDR3 nucleotides read TGCGCCAGCAGTGATCTGTGGGACACTGAAGCTTTCTTT. This encodes CASSDLWDTEAFF.

There are a few counts of this clonotype. This chain uses TRBV12-3 or TRBV12-4 with TRBJ2-7; D gene uncertain. The germline V and J ends were trimmed by 6 bases and 2 bases, with 14 bases remaining between them. The CDR3 totals 14 residues. The CDR3 here is CASSKQGIAYEQYF. The CDR3 bases are TGTGCCAGCAGCAAACAAGGCATCGCCTACGAGCAGTACTTC.

The chain has TRBV6-1 and TRBJ1-5; D is uncertain. The CDR3 is 11 residues long. The germline V and J ends were trimmed by 8 bases and 2 bases, with 4 bases remaining between them. Germline CDR1 MNHNS, CDR2 SASEGT. The CDR3 reads CASAGNQPQHF. Here the CDR3 DNA reads TGTGCCAGCGCAGGCAATCAGCCCCAGCATTTT.

This clonotype occurred a few times. The J gene is TRBJ2-4, the V gene TRBV14, with 12 nucleotides matching TRBD2. Germline V CDR1 and CDR2: SGHDN, FVKESK. Trimming at V came to 3 bases and at J to 2 bases, leaving 5 bases not matched to a gene. This CDR3 has 17 residues. The CDR3 is CASSQTTSGRSKNIQYF. The CDR3 nucleotides read TGTGCCAGCAGCCAGACGACTAGCGGGAGATCCAAAAACATTCAGTACTTC.

This clonotype has more than one count but fewer than ten. The genes are TRBV28 and TRBJ2-3; TRBD1 matches 7 bases. The V gene's germline CDR1 is MDHEN and CDR2 SYDVKM. V lost 6 bases, J lost 3 bases, and 6 bases stayed unmatched. There are 14 residues in the CDR3. The CDR3 loop is CASSPGDSTDTQYF. The DNA of the CDR3 is TGTGCCAGCAGCCCTGGGGACAGTACAGATACGCAGTATTTT. The full variable domain, its missing parts supplied by reference TRBV28 and TRBJ2-3, is DVKVTQSSRYLVKRTGEKVFLECVQDMDHENMFWYRQDPGLGLRLIYFSYDVKMKEKGDIPEGYSVSREKKERFSLILESASTNQTSMYLCASSPGDSTDTQYFGPGTRLTVL.

Only one count was recorded for this clonotype. V is TRBV20-1 and J is TRBJ2-7, with 14 positions matching TRBD2. Germline V gene data show CDR1 as DFQATT and CDR2 as SNEGSKA (reference sequence). V was pared by 1 base and J by 5 bases, with 7 bases of the junction left unmatched. This CDR3 region has 16 residues. The CDR3 loop is CSARGGTSGSFHEQYF. The CDR3 nucleotides are TGCAGTGCTAGAGGGGGGACTAGCGGGAGTTTCCACGAGCAGTACTTC.

J is TRBJ2-7 and V is TRBV11-2, with 10 bases that match TRBD1. CDR1 and CDR2 from the germline V gene are SGHAT and FQNNGV. The CDR3 extends over 15 amino acids. J was trimmed by 4 bases and V by 6 bases; bases with no gene match: 9. The CDR3 region has the DNA TGTGCCAGCAGGAGGACCGGGACAGGGGAATACGAGCAGTACTTC. Translated, it gives CASRRTGTGEYEQYF.

The V and J genes are TRBV12-3 or TRBV12-4 and TRBJ1-2, with D possibly TRBD1 on 5 matching bases. The CDR3 has 14 residues. V gave up 3 bases and J gave up 4 bases, with 12 bases separating them. Here the CDR3 DNA reads TGTGCCAGCAGTTTGAGCGGACACCTCTATGGCTACACCTTC. Protein product: CASSLSGHLYGYTF.

The gene calls are TRBV10-1 and TRBJ1-1; a weak D match, TRBD1 (5 bases). V shed 3 bases and J shed 11 bases, with 16 bases lying between them. The V gene's germline CDR1 is WNHNN and CDR2 SYGVQD (reference sequence). The CDR3 loop spans 13 amino acids. CDR3 loop: CASSDRVQGQAFF. DNA of the CDR3: TGCGCCAGCAGTGACCGAGTCCAGGGTCAGGCTTTCTTT.

V usage is TRBV7-9 and J usage is TRBJ2-1; D gene unclear. V was pared by 1 base and J by 8 bases, with 6 bases between. CDR3 length: 12 residues. Per germline, CDR1 SEHNR and CDR2 FQNEAQ (reference sequence). CDR3 in DNA: TGTGCCAGCAGCTTAGGCACATATGAGCAGTTCTTC. Protein product: CASSLGTYEQFF.

The V call is TRBV20-1, the J call TRBJ2-3; D remains unclear. The germline CDR1 and CDR2 sequences are DFQATT and SNEGSKA (reference sequence). The CDR3 is 11 residues long. The germline V and J ends were trimmed by 0 bases and 7 bases, with 5 bases remaining between them. The CDR3 bases are TGCAGTGCTAGAGATTTACATACGCAGTATTTT. Its protein product is CSARDLHTQYF.

This chain uses TRBV7-9 with TRBJ2-3, with no clear D. CDR3 size: 13 residues. CDR1 is SEHNR, CDR2 FQNEAQ, per germline (reference sequence). The germline V and J ends were trimmed by 5 bases and 2 bases, with 8 bases remaining between them. The CDR3 region is CASSPTHTDTQYF. CDR3 coding DNA: TGTGCCAGCAGCCCGACCCACACAGATACGCAGTATTTT.

The rearrangement joins TRBV6-1 to TRBJ2-7; maybe TRBD2 (6 bases). The better agreement between TRBJ2-5 and the DNA end casts doubt on the J call. The length of the CDR3 is 13 residues. Per germline, CDR1 MNHNS and CDR2 SASEGT. CDR3 bases: TGTGCCAGCAGCCGGGAGCGGTCGGAGACCCAGTACTTC. It specifies CASSRERSETQYF.

V and J are TRBV7-2 and TRBJ2-3; 9 bases line up with TRBD2. Germline values: CDR1 SGHTA, CDR2 FQGNSA. The junction had 10 bases not matched to a gene; V was cut back by 3 bases and J by 6 bases. This CDR3 contains 16 residues. Here the CDR3 DNA reads TGTGCCAGCAGCTTGACTAGCGGAGTAAGCCGGGATACGCAGTATTTT. It is translated as CASSLTSGVSRDTQYF.

With regard to this clonotype: Its ends do not fully match the called genes, so a read error is possible. The chain recombines TRBV5-1 with TRBJ1-2; TRBD1 matches 7 bases. The CDR3 is 14 amino acids. Germline V lookup: CDR1 SGHRS, CDR2 YFSETQ. CDR3 bases: TGCGCCAGCAGCTTGGCGGGACAGTCCTATAGCTACACCTTC. Protein: CASSLAGQSYSYTF.

This chain uses TRBV21-1 with TRBJ2-1. TRBV21-1 is a documented pseudogene. This CDR3 comprises 14 residues. CDR3: CASRGQASDNEQFF. DNA of the CDR3: TGTGCCAGCAGAGGTCAGGCTTCCGACAATGAGCAGTTCTTC.

This clonotype was observed a few times. J is TRBJ2-6 and V is TRBV4-1; D is unclear. Germline V lookup: CDR1 MGHRA, CDR2 YSYEKL. Trimming cost V 0 bases and J 0 bases, with 9 bases left between them. CDR3 length: 17 amino acids. The CDR3 nucleotides are TGCGCCAGCAGCCAAGATCCAGAGCTCTCTGGGGCCAACGTCCTGACTTTC. Translation: CASSQDPELSGANVLTF.

J is TRBJ2-1 and V is TRBV20-1; 7 bases are shared with TRBD2. V trimming: 6 bases; J trimming: 5 bases; junction bases outside the gene matches: 10. CDR3 length: 14 residues. The germline CDR1 and CDR2 sequences are DFQATT and SNEGSKA (reference sequence). The CDR3 DNA sequence: TGCAGTGCGCCCATCCCAGCGGGACACAATGAGCAGTTCTTC. It is translated as CSAPIPAGHNEQFF.

The chain combines TRBV28 with TRBJ1-5, with no clear D. The V and J ends lost 3 bases and 5 bases respectively, with 29 bases between them. CDR3 length equals 20 residues. Germline CDR1 reads MDHEN; CDR2 reads SYDVKM. DNA of the CDR3: TGTGCCAGCAGTTTCTTATGGTCGCAGGCCGGGCTAAATTCTGATCAGCCCCAGCATTTT. Translating it yields CASSFLWSQAGLNSDQPQHF.

This rearrangement joins TRBV20-1 to TRBJ2-4; D tentatively reads TRBD1 or TRBD2 (5 bases each). The J call is doubtful: the DNA matches TRBJ2-7 better. From germline, CDR1 is DFQATT and CDR2 SNEGSKA (reference sequence). This CDR3 is 15 amino acids long. The CDR3 nucleotides are TGCAGTGCTAGACACCTCCGGGACGTCACCTACGAGCAGTACTTC. Translated, it gives CSARHLRDVTYEQYF.

This chain joins TRBV18 and TRBJ1-2, with D maybe TRBD1 (5 bases). This CDR3 contains 14 residues. Germline CDR1 reads KGHSH; CDR2 reads LQKENI. The V end lost 2 bases, the J end lost 4 bases, and 11 bases lay between the germline ends. The CDR3 here is CASSPIEGPYGYTF. In DNA, the CDR3 is TGTGCCAGCTCACCAATCGAGGGGCCCTATGGCTACACCTTC. The whole variable domain, remainder taken from reference TRBV18 and TRBJ1-2, is NAGVMQNPRHLVRRRGQEARLRCSPMKGHSHVYWYRQLPEEGLKFMVYLQKENIIDESGMPKERFSAEFPKEGPSILRIQQVVRGDSAAYFCASSPIEGPYGYTFGSGTRLTVV.

The rearrangement joins TRBV27 to TRBJ2-5; D unclear. The J call may be wrong; the DNA end is better matched by TRBJ2-7. This CDR3 region has 14 residues. Germline V gene sequence: CDR1 MNHEY, CDR2 SMNVEV (reference sequence). In DNA form, the CDR3 reads TGTGCCAGCAGTTTATCGTGGGAAGGTTACGAGCAGTACTTC. This gives the protein CASSLSWEGYEQYF.

This clonotype was counted only a few times. The chain uses TRBV29-1 and TRBJ2-7; D not resolved. This CDR3 is 14 amino acids long. V shed 4 bases and J shed 1 base, with 14 bases lying between them. Looked up from germline, CDR1 is SQVTM and CDR2 is ANQGSEA. CDR3 in amino acids: CSVAYRPTSYEQYF. CDR3 sequence (DNA): TGCAGCGTTGCCTATCGGCCCACTTCCTACGAGCAGTACTTC.

The chain uses TRBV6-2 or TRBV6-3 and TRBJ1-4; D might be TRBD1 (6 bases). The germline V gene has CDR1 MNHEY and CDR2 SVGEGT. V lost 7 bases and J lost 0, with 18 bases in between. The CDR3 runs 17 residues. The CDR3 loop reads CASKRGSRSTTNEKLFF. For the CDR3, the DNA is TGTGCCAGCAAGAGGGGGAGCAGAAGTACAACTAATGAAAAACTGTTTTTT.

The chain couples TRBV2 to TRBJ1-5; D remains unclear. The CDR3 sequence is 12 residues long. Deletions cut 3 bases from V and 7 bases from J, with 7 bases between. Germline V gene sequence: CDR1 SNHLY, CDR2 FYNNEI. The CDR3 nucleotides read TGTGCCAGCAGTGATCGACGGCAGCCCCAGCATTTT. Residues: CASSDRRQPQHF.

The chain combines TRBV11-2 with TRBJ2-7; perhaps TRBD2 as D (6 bases). The end of the DNA fits TRBJ2-5 better, so the J call may be wrong. The CDR3 spans 15 residues. The germline gives CDR1 SGHAT, CDR2 FQNNGV. In nucleotides, the CDR3 is TGTGCCAGCAGCTTGGGGGACTTCCTCCGAGAGACCCAGTACTTC. Amino acids: CASSLGDFLRETQYF.

The CDR3 sequence: CASRSKDRGFYEQFF. CDR3 DNA: TGTGCCAGCAGATCGAAGGACAGGGGGTTCTATGAGCAGTTCTTC. V usage is TRBV7-9 and J usage is TRBJ2-1; 10 bases agree with TRBD1. Per germline, CDR1 SEHNR and CDR2 FQNEAQ (reference sequence). V dropped 6 bases and J dropped 8; count of bases not matched to a gene: 10. CDR3 length: 15 residues.

This clonotype was counted only a few times. This rearrangement joins TRBV29-1 to TRBJ2-1; TRBD2 matches at 7 bases. This CDR3 spans 14 amino acids. V trimming: 7 bases; J trimming: 3 bases; junction bases outside the gene matches: 9. Germline V lookup: CDR1 SQVTM, CDR2 ANQGSEA. CDR3 in amino acids: CSGTSSGVYNEQFF. Here the CDR3 DNA reads TGCAGCGGGACTTCTAGCGGAGTCTACAATGAGCAGTTCTTC.